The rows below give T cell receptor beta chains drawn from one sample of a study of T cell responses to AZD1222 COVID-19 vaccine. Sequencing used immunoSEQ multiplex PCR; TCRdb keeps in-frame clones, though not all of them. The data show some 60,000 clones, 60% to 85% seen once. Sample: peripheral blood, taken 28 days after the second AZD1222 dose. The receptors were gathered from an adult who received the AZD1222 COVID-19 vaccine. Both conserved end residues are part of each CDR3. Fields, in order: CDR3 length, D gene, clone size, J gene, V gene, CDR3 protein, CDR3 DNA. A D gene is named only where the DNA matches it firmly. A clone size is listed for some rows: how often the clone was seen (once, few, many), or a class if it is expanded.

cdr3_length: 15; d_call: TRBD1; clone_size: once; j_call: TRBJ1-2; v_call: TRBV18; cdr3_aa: CASSPDRDPFSGYTF; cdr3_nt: TGTGCCAGCTCGCCCGACAGGGATCCATTTAGTGGCTACACCTTC
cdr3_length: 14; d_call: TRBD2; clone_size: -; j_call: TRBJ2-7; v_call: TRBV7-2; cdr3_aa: CASSPRGLGLEQYF; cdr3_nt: TGTGCCAGCAGCCCCCGGGGACTAGGCCTGGAGCAGTACTTC
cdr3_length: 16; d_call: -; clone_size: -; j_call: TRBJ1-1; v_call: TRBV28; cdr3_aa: CASRAPTGSGNTEAFF; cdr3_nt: TGTGCCAGCAGAGCCCCGACAGGTTCGGGGAACACTGAAGCTTTCTTT
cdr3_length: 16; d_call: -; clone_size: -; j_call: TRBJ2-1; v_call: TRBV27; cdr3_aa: CAVRRPGPSSYNEQFF; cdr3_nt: TGTGCCGTTCGACGCCCCGGTCCTAGCTCCTACAATGAGCAGTTCTTC
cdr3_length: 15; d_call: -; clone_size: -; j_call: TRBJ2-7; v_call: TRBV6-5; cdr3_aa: CASSPGAGASYEQYF; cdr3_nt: TGTGCCAGCAGTCCTGGGGCAGGGGCCTCCTACGAGCAGTACTTC
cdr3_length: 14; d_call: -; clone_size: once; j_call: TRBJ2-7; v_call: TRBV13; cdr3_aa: CASSLDSAGREQYF; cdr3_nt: TGTGCCAGCAGCTTAGATTCCGCGGGGCGGGAGCAGTACTTC
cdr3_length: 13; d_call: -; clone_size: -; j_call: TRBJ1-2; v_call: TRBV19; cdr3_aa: CASSIADNYGYTF; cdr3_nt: TGTGCCAGTAGTATAGCAGACAACTATGGCTACACCTTC
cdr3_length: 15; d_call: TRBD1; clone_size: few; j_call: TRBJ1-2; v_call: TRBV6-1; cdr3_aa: CASSEPGQESRGYTF; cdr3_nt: TGTGCCAGCAGTGAGCCGGGACAGGAATCTCGGGGCTACACCTTC
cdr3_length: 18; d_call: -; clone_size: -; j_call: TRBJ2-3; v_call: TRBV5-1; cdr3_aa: CASSFNGGDSLFTDTQYF; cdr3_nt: TGCGCCAGCAGCTTCAACGGGGGGGACAGCCTTTTCACAGATACGCAGTATTTT
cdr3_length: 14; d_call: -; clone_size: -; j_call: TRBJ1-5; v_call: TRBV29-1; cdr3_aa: CSVAAGDSNQPQHF; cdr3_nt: TGCAGCGTTGCGGCCGGGGATAGCAATCAGCCCCAGCATTTT
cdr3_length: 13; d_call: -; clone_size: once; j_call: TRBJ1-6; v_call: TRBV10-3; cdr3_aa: CAIWDNYNSPLHF; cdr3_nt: TGTGCCATCTGGGACAACTATAATTCACCCCTCCACTTT
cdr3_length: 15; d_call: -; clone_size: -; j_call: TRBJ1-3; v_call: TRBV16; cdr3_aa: CASSQGQSSGNTIYF; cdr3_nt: TGTGCCAGCAGCCAAGGACAGAGCTCTGGAAACACCATATATTTT
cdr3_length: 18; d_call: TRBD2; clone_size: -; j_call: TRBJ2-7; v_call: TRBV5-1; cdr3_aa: CASSSGGLGLNFSYEQYF; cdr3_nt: TGCGCCAGCAGCTCGGGGGGGCTGGGGCTAAACTTCTCCTACGAGCAGTACTTC
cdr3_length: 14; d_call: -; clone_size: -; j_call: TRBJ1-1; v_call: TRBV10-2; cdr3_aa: CASRGGPLNTEAFF; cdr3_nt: TGCGCCAGCAGGGGGGGGCCGCTGAACACTGAAGCTTTCTTT
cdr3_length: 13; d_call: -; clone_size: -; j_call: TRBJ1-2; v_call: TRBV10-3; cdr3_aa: CAISTGADYGYTF; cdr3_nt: TGTGCCATCAGTACGGGGGCGGACTATGGCTACACCTTC
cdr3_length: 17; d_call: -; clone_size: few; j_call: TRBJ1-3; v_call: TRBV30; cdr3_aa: CAWSVGGAGATGNTIYF; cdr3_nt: TGTGCCTGGAGTGTAGGGGGGGCAGGGGCAACTGGAAACACCATATATTTT
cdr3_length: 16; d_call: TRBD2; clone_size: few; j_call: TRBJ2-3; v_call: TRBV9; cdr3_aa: CASSVVERGATDTQYF; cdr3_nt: TGTGCCAGCAGCGTAGTTGAGCGGGGGGCCACAGATACGCAGTATTTT
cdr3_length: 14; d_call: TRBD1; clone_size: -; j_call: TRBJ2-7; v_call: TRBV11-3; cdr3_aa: CASSQQGGSYEQYF; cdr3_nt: TGTGCCAGCAGCCAACAGGGGGGATCCTACGAGCAGTACTTC
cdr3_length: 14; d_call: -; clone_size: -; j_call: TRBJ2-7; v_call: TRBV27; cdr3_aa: CASSPRLDSYEQYF; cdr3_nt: TGTGCCAGCAGTCCAAGACTAGACTCCTACGAGCAGTACTTC
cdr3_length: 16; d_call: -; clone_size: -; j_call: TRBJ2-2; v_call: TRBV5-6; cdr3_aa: CASSRRPGYNTGELFF; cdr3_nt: TGTGCCAGCAGCCGACGACCGGGATATAACACCGGGGAGCTGTTTTTT
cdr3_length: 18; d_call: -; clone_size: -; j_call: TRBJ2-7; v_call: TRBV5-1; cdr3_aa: CASSWTVSGTLGANEQYF; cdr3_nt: TGCGCCAGCAGCTGGACGGTTTCAGGGACGTTGGGCGCCAACGAGCAGTACTTC
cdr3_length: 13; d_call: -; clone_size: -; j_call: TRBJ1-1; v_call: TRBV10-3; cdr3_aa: CAIRGGGLTEAFF; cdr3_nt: TGTGCCATCAGAGGGGGGGGTCTCACTGAAGCTTTCTTT
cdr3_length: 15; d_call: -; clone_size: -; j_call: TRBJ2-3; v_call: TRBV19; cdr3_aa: CASARGTPSTDTQYF; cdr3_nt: TGTGCCAGTGCGCGTGGGACACCTAGCACAGATACGCAGTATTTT
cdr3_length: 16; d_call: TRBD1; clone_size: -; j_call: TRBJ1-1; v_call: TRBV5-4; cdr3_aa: CASSPGTVDFSTEAFF; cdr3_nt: TGTGCCAGCAGCCCGGGGACAGTCGACTTTTCAACTGAAGCTTTCTTT
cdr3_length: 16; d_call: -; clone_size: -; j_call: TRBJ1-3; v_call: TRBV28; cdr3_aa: CASTLNGRGSGNTIYF; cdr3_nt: TGTGCCAGCACCCTCAACGGCAGGGGTTCTGGAAACACCATATATTTT
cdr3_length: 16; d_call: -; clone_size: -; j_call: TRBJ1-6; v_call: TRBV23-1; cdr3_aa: CASSNQGRTDNSPLHF; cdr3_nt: TGCGCCAGCAGTAATCAAGGACGGACAGATAATTCACCCCTCCACTTT
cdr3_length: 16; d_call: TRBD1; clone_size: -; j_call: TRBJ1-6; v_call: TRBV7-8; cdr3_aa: CASSSWDRDYVSTLHF; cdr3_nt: TGTGCCAGCAGCTCTTGGGACAGGGACTATGTTTCGACCCTCCACTTT
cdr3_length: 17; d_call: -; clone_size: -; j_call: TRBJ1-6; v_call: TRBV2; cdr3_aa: CASSEPRGFSYNSPLHF; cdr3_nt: TGTGCCAGCAGTGAACCTCGGGGATTCTCCTATAATTCACCCCTCCACTTT
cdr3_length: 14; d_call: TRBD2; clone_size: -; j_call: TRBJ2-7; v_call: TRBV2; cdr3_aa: CASSPDTGGYEQYF; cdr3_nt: TGTGCCAGCAGCCCCGACACGGGGGGCTACGAGCAGTACTTC
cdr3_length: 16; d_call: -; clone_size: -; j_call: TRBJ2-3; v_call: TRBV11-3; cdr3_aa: CASSFTYGPAADTQYF; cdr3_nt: TGTGCCAGCAGCTTTACGTATGGACCCGCCGCAGATACGCAGTATTTT
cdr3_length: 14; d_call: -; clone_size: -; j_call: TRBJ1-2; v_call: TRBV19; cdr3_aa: CASSIGRANYGYTF; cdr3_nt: TGTGCCAGTAGTATAGGCAGGGCTAACTATGGCTACACCTTC
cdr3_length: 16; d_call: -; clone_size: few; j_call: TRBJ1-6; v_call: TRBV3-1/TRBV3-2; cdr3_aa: CASRGNLGSYNSPLHF; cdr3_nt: TGTGCCAGCAGGGGGAATCTGGGCTCCTATAATTCACCCCTCCACTTT
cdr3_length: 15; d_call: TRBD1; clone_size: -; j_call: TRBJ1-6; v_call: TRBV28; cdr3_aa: CASCTGQNYNSPLHF; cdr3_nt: TGTGCCAGTTGTACGGGACAGAACTATAATTCACCCCTCCACTTT
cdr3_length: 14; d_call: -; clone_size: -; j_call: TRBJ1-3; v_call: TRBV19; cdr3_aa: CASSRGYSGNTIYF; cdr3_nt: TGTGCCAGTAGCCGGGGGTACTCTGGAAACACCATATATTTT
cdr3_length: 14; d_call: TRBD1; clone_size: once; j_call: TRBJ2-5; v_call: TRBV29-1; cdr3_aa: CSVIGTGGPKTQYF; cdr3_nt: TGCAGCGTAATAGGGACAGGGGGTCCGAAGACCCAGTACTTC
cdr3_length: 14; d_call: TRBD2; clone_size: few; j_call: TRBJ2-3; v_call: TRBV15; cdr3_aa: CATKRGALTDTQYF; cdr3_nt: TGTGCCACAAAGCGGGGGGCTCTGACAGATACGCAGTATTTT
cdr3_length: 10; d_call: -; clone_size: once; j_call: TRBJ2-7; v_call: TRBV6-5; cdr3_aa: CASNAYEQYF; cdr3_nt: TGTGCCAGCAATGCCTACGAGCAGTACTTC
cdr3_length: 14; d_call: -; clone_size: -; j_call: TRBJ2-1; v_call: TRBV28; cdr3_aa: CATAWAGSYNEQFF; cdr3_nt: TGTGCCACTGCGTGGGCCGGCTCCTACAATGAGCAGTTCTTC